This T cell receptor (beta chain) was documented in a study of T-cell reconstitution after alpha-beta-depleted transplantation in children. Findings and caveats of the study: From surviving recipient T cells and thymic progenitors came the high day-60 TCRbeta diversity observed in some patients. At the one-year point after transplant, T-cell counts and TCRbeta diversity were found to come mostly from T cells that had been newly produced. Roughly two months post-transplant, alpha-beta T cells reportedly originated from several hundred graft clones that had expanded.

The TCRbeta library incorporated unique molecular identifiers. TCRdb ran MiXCR on the PCR reads and lists one entry per CDR3 protein. The table shows about 980,000 distinct CDR3 sequences, with about 29% occurring only once. Germline trimming cut 4 bases from V and 6 bases from J; bases unmatched to any gene: 6. Germline-derived CDR1 and CDR2 are SGHDN and FVKESK. CDR3 length: 14 residues. This clonotype was detected a few times. Its antigen is not identified. The chain has TRBV14 and TRBJ2-1; TRBD1 agrees at 7 bases. This TCR came from a boy under three years old who had a stem cell transplant for SCID, so the T cells may come from the graft donor. The sequenced sample was PBMCs, mostly from graft donor cells, obtained 360 days after TCRalphabeta/CD19-depleted stem cell transplant. CDR3 sequence: CASSRTRDSNEQFF. CDR3 coding DNA: TGTGCCAGCAGCCGGACCCGGGACAGCAATGAGCAGTTCTTC.